This record covers a single T cell receptor (beta chain). What it binds is not known. This sample is drawn from a study of post-analysis software for immune sequencing data. Background on the study: Multiple sclerosis in the patients followed relapsing-remitting, secondary progressive and progressive-relapsing courses. Study-wide points: The study found TRBV5-6, TRBV5-1 and TRBV20-1 among 5 or 6 TRBV segments more frequent in patients than controls. Controls had significantly higher normalized Chao1 diversity than multiple sclerosis patients.

Libraries were made from TCR beta cDNA, and they carried unique molecular identifiers. The T cell input of roughly 0.95 to 11 million gave approximately 460,000 cDNA molecules. TCRdb redid the calling of the PCR reads with MiXCR, one entry per CDR3 protein. The table lists about 540,000 distinct CDR3 sequences, 34% of them singletons. The length of the CDR3 is 16 residues. Germline V gives CDR1 MNHNY, CDR2 SVGAGI (reference sequence). The clonotype comes from a girl aged 2 to 17 with multiple sclerosis. Sequenced material: blood. This chain joins TRBV6-6 and TRBJ2-5; 7 bases are a match to TRBD1. The DNA end is more similar to TRBJ2-7, so the J call may be wrong. CDR3 region: CASSFPTGTDEYEQYF. Written as DNA, the CDR3 is TGTGCCAGCAGCTTTCCTACCGGGACAGACGAATACGAGCAGTACTTC.